This T cell receptor (beta chain) was retrieved from a study of blood T cell repertoires in COVID-19. The data were produced by immunoSEQ multiplex PCR, yet TCRdb's version contains in-frame clones alone and is incomplete. The table lists about 250,000 clones, around 83% of them singletons. CDR1 and CDR2 (germline): SGHAT, FQNNGV. J lost 4 bases, V lost 4 bases, and 5 bases had no gene match. The length of the CDR3 is 15 residues. This TCR came from a woman aged 35 to 49 who had recovered from COVID-19. V and J are TRBV11-2 and TRBJ2-7; 12 bases agree with TRBD2. Sequenced: peripheral blood. CDR3 in DNA: TGTGCCAGCAGCTACACTAGCGGGGGGCTTTACGAGCAGTACTTC. Its protein is CASSYTSGGLYEQYF.